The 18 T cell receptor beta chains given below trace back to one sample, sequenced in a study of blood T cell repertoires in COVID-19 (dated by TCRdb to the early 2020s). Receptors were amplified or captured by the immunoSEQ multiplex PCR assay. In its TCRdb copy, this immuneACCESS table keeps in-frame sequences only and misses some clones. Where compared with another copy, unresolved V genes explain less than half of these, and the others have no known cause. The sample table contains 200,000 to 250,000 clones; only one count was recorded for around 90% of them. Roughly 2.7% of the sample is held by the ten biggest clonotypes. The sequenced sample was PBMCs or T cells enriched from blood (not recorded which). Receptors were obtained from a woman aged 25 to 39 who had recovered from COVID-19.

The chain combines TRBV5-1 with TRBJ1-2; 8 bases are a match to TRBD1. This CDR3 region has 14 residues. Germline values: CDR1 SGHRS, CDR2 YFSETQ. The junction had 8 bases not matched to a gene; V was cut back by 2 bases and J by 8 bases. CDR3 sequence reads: CASSFGQGELGYTF. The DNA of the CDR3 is TGCGCCAGCAGCTTCGGACAGGGCGAGTTGGGCTACACCTTC.

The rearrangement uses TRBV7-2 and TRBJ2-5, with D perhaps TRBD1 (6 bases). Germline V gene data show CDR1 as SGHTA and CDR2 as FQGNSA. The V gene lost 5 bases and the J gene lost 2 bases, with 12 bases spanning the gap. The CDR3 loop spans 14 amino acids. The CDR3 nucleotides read TGTGCCAGCAGCCAAAGGGACAAACAAGAGACCCAGTACTTC. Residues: CASSQRDKQETQYF.

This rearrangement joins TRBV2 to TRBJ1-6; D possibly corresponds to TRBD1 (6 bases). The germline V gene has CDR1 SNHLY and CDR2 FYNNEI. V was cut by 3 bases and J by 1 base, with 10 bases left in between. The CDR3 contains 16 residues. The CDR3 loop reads CASSEGRGSYNSPLHF. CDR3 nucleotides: TGTGCCAGCAGTGAGGGCAGGGGTTCCTATAATTCACCCCTCCACTTT.

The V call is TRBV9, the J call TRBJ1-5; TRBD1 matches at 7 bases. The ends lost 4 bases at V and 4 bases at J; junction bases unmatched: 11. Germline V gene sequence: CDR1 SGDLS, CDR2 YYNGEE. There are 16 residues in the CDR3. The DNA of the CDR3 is TGTGCCAGCAGCTCCTTTGGACAGGTAGTTAATCAGCCCCAGCATTTT. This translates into CASSSFGQVVNQPQHF.

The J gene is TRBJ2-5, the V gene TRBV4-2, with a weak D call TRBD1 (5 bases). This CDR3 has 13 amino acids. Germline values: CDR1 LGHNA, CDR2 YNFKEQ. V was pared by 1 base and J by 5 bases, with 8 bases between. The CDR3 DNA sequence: TGTGCCAGCAGCCAAGGGGGCCGGGAGACCCAGTACTTC. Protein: CASSQGGRETQYF.

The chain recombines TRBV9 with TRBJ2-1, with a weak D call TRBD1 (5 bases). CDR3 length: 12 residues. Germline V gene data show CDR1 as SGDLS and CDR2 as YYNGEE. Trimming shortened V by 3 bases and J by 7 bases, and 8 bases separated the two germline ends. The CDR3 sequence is CASSARQNEQFF. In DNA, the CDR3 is TGTGCCAGCAGCGCCCGACAGAATGAGCAGTTCTTC.

The CDR3 reads CASSLGWGRRTNEKLFF. The CDR3 coding sequence is TGCGCCAGCAGCTTGGGGTGGGGGCGCAGAACTAATGAAAAACTGTTTTTT. The chain uses TRBV5-1 and TRBJ1-4, with D tentatively TRBD1 (6 bases). CDR3 length: 17 residues. Trimming cost V 0 bases and J 1 base, with 13 bases left between them. Germline CDR1 reads SGHRS; CDR2 reads YFSETQ.

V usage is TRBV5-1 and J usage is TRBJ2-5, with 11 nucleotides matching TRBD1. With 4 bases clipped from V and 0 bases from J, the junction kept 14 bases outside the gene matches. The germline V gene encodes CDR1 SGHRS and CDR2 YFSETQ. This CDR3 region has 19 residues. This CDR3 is CASSGGQDRGLMYQETQYF. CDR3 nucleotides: TGCGCCAGCAGCGGAGGGCAGGACAGGGGGCTAATGTACCAAGAGACCCAGTACTTC. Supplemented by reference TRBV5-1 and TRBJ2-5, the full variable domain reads KAGVTQTPRYLIKTRGQQVTLSCSPISGHRSVSWYQQTPGQGLQFLFEYFSETQRNKGNFPGRFSGRQFSNSRSEMNVSTLELGDSALYLCASSGGQDRGLMYQETQYFGPGTRLLVL.

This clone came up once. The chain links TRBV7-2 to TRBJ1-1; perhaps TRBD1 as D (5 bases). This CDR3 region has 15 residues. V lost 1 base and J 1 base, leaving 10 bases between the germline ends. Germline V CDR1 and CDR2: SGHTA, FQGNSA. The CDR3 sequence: CASSLGGGSNTEAFF. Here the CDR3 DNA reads TGTGCCAGCAGCTTAGGTGGGGGGTCGAACACTGAAGCTTTCTTT.

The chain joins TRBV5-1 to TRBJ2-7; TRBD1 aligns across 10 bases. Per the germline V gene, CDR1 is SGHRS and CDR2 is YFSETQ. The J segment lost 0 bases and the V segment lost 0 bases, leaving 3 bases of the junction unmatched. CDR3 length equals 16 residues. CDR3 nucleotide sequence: TGCGCCAGCAGCTTGGGGACAGGGGGTTACTCCTACGAGCAGTACTTC. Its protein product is CASSLGTGGYSYEQYF.

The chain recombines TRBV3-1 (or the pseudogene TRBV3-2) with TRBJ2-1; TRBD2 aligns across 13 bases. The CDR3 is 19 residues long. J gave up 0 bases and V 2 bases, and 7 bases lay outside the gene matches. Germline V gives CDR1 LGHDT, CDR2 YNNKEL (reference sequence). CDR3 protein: CASSQPRLAGGSSYNEQFF. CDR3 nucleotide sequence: TGTGCCAGCAGCCAACCTAGACTAGCGGGGGGCAGCTCCTACAATGAGCAGTTCTTC.

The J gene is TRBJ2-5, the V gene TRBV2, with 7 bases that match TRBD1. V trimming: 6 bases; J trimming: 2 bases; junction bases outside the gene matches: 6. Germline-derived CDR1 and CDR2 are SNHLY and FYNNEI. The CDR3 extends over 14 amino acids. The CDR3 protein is CASRRDSPQETQYF. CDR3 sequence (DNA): TGTGCCAGCAGACGGGACAGCCCTCAAGAGACCCAGTACTTC.

The CDR3, as DNA: TGCGCCAGCAGGGACTATTCCCCTAGGACAGGGCACAATCAGCCCCAGCATTTT. It specifies CASRDYSPRTGHNQPQHF. This sequence joins TRBV10-1 and TRBJ1-5; 8 nucleotides align to TRBD1. The CDR3 extends over 18 amino acids. Trimming removed 6 bases from V and 3 bases from J; junction bases left unmatched: 16. Germline V gene data show CDR1 as WNHNN and CDR2 as SYGVQD (reference sequence).

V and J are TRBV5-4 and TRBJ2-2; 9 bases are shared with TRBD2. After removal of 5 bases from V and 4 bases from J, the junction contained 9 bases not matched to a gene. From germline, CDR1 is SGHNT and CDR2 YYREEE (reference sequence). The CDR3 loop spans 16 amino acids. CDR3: CASSPGTSFFTGELFF. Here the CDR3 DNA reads TGTGCCAGCAGTCCCGGGACTAGCTTTTTCACCGGGGAGCTGTTTTTT.

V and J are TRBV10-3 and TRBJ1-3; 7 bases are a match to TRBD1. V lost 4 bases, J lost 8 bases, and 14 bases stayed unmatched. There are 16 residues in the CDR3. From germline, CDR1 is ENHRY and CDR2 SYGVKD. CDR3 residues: CAISGQGISPGYTIYF. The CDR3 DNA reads TGTGCCATCAGTGGACAGGGTATTAGTCCCGGTTACACCATATATTTT.

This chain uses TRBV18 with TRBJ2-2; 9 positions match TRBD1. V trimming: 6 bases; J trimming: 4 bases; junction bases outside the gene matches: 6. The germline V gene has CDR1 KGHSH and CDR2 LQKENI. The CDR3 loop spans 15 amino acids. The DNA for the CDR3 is TGTGCCAGCTCCCCGGACAGGGGCGTCACCGGGGAGCTGTTTTTT. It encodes CASSPDRGVTGELFF.

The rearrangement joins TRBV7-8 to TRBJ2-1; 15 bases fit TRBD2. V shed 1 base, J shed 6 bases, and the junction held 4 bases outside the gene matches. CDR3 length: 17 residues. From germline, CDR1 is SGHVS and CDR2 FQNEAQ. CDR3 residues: CASSLVRTSGGANEQFF. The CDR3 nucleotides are TGTGCCAGCAGCTTAGTACGGACTAGCGGGGGGGCCAATGAGCAGTTCTTC.

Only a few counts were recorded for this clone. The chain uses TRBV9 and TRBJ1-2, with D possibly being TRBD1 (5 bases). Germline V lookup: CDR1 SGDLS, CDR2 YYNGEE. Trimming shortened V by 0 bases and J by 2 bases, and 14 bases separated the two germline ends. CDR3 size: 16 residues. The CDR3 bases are TGTGCCAGCAGCGTAGCAGGTCGGGGGTCGAACTATGGCTACACCTTC. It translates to CASSVAGRGSNYGYTF. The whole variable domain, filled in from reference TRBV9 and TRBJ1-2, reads DSGVTQTPKHLITATGQRVTLRCSPRSGDLSVYWYQQSLDQGLQFLIQYYNGEERAKGNILERFSAQQFPDLHSELNLSSLELGDSALYFCASSVAGRGSNYGYTFGSGTRLTVV.